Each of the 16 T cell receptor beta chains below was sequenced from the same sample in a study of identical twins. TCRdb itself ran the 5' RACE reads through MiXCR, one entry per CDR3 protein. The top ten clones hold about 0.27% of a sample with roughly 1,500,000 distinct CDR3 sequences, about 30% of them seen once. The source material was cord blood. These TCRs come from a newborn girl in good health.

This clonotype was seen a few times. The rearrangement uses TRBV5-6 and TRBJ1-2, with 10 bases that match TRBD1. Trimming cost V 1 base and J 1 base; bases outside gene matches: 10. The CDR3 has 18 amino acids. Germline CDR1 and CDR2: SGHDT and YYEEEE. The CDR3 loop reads CASSLWYPWTGGNYGYTF. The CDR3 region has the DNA TGTGCCAGCAGCTTGTGGTACCCTTGGACAGGGGGTAACTATGGCTACACCTTC.

CDR3 sequence: CASSLGRILPPDTQYF. CDR3 nucleotide sequence: TGTGCCAGCAGCCTGGGACGTATACTCCCGCCAGATACGCAGTATTTT. The chain carries TRBV5-8 and TRBJ2-3; D tentatively reads TRBD1 or TRBD2 (5 bases each). The CDR3 length is 16 residues. Germline V gene lookup returns CDR1 SGHTS and CDR2 YDEGEE. Trimming left V 4 bases short and J 4 bases short, with 19 bases between.

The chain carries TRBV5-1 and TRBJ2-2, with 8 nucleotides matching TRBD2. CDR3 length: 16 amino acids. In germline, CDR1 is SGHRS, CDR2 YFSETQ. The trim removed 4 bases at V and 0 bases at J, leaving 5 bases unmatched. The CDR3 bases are TGCGCCAGCAGCGCTTTAGCGGGAACGAACACCGGGGAGCTGTTTTTT. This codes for CASSALAGTNTGELFF.

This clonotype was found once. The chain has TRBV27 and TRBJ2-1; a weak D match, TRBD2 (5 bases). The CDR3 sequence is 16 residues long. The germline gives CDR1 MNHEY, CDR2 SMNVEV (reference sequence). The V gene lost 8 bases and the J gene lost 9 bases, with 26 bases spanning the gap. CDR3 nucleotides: TGTGCCAGCCCTCCCCATAGCCGCCCAAGAGGGAGTGAGCAGTTCTTC. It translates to CASPPHSRPRGSEQFF.

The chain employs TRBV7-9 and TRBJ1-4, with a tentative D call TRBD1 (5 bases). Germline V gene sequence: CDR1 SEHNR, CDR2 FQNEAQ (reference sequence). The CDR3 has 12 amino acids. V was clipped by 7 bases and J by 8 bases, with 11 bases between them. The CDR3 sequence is CASTSRGEKLFF. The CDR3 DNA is TGTGCCAGCACCTCCCGGGGGGAAAAACTGTTTTTT.

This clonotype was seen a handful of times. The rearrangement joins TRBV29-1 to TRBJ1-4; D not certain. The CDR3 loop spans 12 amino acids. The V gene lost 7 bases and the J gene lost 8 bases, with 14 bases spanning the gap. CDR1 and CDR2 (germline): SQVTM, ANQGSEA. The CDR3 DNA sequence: TGCAGCGCCGGGCCTCGCGGGGAAAAACTGTTTTTT. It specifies CSAGPRGEKLFF. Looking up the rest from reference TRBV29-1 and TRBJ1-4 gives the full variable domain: SAVISQKPSRDICQRGTSLTIQCQVDSQVTMMFWYRQQPGQSLTLIATANQGSEATYESGFVIDKFPISRPNLTFSTLTVSNMSPEDSSIYLCSAGPRGEKLFFGSGTQLSVL.

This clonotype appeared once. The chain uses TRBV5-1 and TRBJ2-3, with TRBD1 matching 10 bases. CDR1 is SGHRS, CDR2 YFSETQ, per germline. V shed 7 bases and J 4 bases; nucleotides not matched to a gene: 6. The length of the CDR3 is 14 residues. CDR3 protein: CASHRDRGSDTQYF. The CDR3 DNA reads TGCGCCAGCCACCGGGACAGGGGATCAGATACGCAGTATTTT.

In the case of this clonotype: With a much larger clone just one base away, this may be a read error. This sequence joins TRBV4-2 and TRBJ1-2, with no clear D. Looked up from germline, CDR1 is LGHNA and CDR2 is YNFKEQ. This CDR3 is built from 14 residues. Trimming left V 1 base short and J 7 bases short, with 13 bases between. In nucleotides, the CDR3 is TGTGCCAGCAGCCAAGCGCGGCTTCAGAGTGGCTACACCTTC. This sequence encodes CASSQARLQSGYTF.

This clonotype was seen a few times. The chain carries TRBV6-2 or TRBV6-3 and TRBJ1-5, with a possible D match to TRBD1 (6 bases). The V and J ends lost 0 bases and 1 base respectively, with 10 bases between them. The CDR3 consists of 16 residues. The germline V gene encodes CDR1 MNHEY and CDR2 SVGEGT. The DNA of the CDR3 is TGTGCCAGCAGTTACTCGACCCAGGGGAGCAATCAGCCCCAGCATTTT. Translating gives CASSYSTQGSNQPQHF.

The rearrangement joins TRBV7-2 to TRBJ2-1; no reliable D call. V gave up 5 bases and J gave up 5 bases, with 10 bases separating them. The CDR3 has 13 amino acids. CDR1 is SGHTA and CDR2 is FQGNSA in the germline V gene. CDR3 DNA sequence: TGTGCCAGCAGCCTACGGCAACACAATGAGCAGTTCTTC. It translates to CASSLRQHNEQFF.

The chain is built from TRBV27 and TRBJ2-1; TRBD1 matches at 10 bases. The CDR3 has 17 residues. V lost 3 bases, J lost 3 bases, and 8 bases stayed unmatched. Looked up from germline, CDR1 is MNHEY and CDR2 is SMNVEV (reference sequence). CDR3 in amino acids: CASSFPGTGARYNEQFF. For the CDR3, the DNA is TGTGCCAGCAGTTTCCCCGGGACAGGGGCCCGCTACAATGAGCAGTTCTTC.

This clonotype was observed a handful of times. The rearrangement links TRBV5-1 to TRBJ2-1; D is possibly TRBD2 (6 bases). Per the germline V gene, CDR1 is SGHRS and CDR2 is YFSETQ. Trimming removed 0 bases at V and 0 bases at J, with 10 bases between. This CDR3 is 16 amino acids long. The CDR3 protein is CASSLVADYSYNEQFF. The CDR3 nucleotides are TGCGCCAGCAGCTTGGTGGCGGACTACTCCTACAATGAGCAGTTCTTC.

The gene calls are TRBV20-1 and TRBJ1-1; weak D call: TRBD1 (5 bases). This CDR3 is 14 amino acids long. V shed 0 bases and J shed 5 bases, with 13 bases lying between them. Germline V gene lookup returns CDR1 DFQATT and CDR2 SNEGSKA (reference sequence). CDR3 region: CSARDAQGWTEAFF. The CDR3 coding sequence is TGCAGTGCTAGAGATGCCCAGGGCTGGACTGAAGCTTTCTTT.

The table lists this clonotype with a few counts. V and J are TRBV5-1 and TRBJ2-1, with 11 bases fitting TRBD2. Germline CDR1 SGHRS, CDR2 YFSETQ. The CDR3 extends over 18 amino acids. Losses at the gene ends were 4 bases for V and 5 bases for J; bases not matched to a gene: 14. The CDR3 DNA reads TGCGCCAGCAGCCTCCGACCGCTAGCGGGGGGATTTAACAATGAGCAGTTCTTC. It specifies CASSLRPLAGGFNNEQFF.

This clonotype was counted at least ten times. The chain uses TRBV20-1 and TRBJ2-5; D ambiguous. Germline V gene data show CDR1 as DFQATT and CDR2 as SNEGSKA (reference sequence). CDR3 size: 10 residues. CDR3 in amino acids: CSPRQETQYF. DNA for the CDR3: TGCAGCCCTAGACAAGAGACCCAGTACTTC.

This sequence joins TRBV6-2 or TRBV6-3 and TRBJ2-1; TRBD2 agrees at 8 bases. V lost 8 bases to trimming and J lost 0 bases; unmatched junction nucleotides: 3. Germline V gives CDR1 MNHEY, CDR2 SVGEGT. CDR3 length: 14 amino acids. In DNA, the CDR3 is TGTGCCAGCCAACGGGGGGGCTCCTACAATGAGCAGTTCTTC. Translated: CASQRGGSYNEQFF.